This TCR beta chain comes out of a study of response to subunit inactivated influenza vaccine. Notes on the study in general: That few new T cells are recruited by each seasonal influenza vaccination was the authors' suggestion.

TCRdb re-called the RT-PCR reads with MiXCR, one entry per CDR3 protein. The sample has 400,000 to 650,000 distinct CDR3 sequences, 6% to 9% seen once; the top ten hold about 12%. This clonotype has only a few counts. Its antigen is not known. The V and J ends lost 6 bases and 2 bases, in that order; junction bases with no gene match: 1. The CDR3 runs 14 residues. Sample: PBMCs from blood, taken around 25 months after vaccination. This chain uses TRBV12-3 or TRBV12-4 with TRBJ2-3, with 11 bases aligning to TRBD1. The sequence came from a man between 45 and 75 years old who received an inactivated influenza vaccine. CDR3 sequence: CASSGQGATDTQYF. The CDR3 DNA is TGTGCCAGCAGCGGACAGGGGGCCACAGATACGCAGTATTTT.